This T cell receptor beta chain originates from a study of glioma-infiltrating T cells. Concerning this clonotype: A much larger clone lies one base from this, so it may be a read error.

The iRepertoire nested amplicon-rescue multiplex PCR amplified TCR alpha and beta CDR3s from RNA. Each CDR3 protein is one row after TCRdb ran MiXCR on the multiplex PCR reads. This sample has around 100,000 distinct CDR3 sequences; under 30% occur once, and the top ten carry about 40%. Input material: glioma tissue, nonneoplastic brain tissue, or PBMCs (not recorded which). This sequence was found in a human donor with low-grade glioma or glioblastoma, undergoing nonglioma brain surgery, or in good health (not recorded which).

This CDR3 reads CASSYDRSGRQPQHF. Here the CDR3 DNA reads TGTGCCAGCAGTTACGATAGGTCGGGCCGGCAGCCCCAGCATTTT. This chain uses TRBV6-5 with TRBJ1-5; no definite D call. Germline V gene data show CDR1 as MNHEY and CDR2 as SVGAGI. The CDR3 sequence is 15 residues long. V shed 2 bases and J shed 7 bases, with 15 bases lying between them.